This is a list of T cell receptor beta chains from one sample in a study of radiation and T cells in renal cell carcinoma. TCRdb's table, derived via immunoSEQ multiplex PCR, lists solely in-frame clones and lacks some. The top ten clones hold approximately 12% of a sample with 110,000 to 150,000 clones, more than 70% of them seen once. This specimen consisted of blood, obtained from a patient whose treatment included radiotherapy and nephrectomy. Source of these receptors: a woman in her 50s with renal cell carcinoma. CDR3s include the opening cysteine and the closing phenylalanine or tryptophan.

v_call,cdr3_aa
TRBV18,CASSPHEADTQYF
TRBV6-5,CASSYRQGFYAFF
TRBV7-3,CASSLTLVAGDTQYF
TRBV4-1,CASSRTNLETQYF
TRBV28,CASSRRDPRVEKLFF
TRBV5-1,CASSLGGQGRSPLHF
TRBV5-1,CASSLRRGATGELFF
TRBV6-5,CASSYRQGNQPQHF
TRBV9,CASSATGSSEQYF
TRBV10-3,CAINKLAGGYNEQFF
TRBV7-9,CASSGRQGGNSPLHF
TRBV7-6,CASSLVFAGLNTEAFF
TRBV11-2,CASSPIWGGRDYGYTF
TRBV19,CASRPGTGYNQPQHF
TRBV19,CASKVGNNEQFF
TRBV6-5,CASSYEGTAFNEKLFF
TRBV19,CASSFLGTSDFGETQYF